The 9 T cell receptor beta chains presented below share a single source sample, sequenced in a study of blood T cell repertoires in COVID-19. Repertoires were generated with immunoSEQ multiplex PCR, while TCRdb's copy carries only in-frame clones and drops some. The sample shows 90,000 to 150,000 clones, around 77% of them seen only once. Sequenced material: peripheral blood. These receptors all stem from a human donor in a cohort sampled during active COVID-19.

V is TRBV18 and J is TRBJ1-5; possibly TRBD1 for D (6 bases). The germline CDR1 and CDR2 sequences are KGHSH and LQKENI. The ends were cut back, 2 bases at V and 7 bases at J, with 15 bases in the middle. This CDR3 contains 15 residues. The CDR3 region has the DNA TGTGCCAGCTCACCAAAGGGAACAGGGCCCCAGCCCCAGCATTTT. Amino acids: CASSPKGTGPQPQHF.

This clone appeared a few times. The CDR3 reads CASSDRLRESNSPLHF. The CDR3 nucleotides are TGCGCCAGCAGTGATCGGCTCAGGGAATCTAATTCACCCCTCCACTTT. The chain employs TRBV10-2 and TRBJ1-6; TRBD1 is a possible D gene (5 bases). V lost 3 bases, J lost 6 bases, and 15 bases lay in between. CDR3 length: 16 residues. Germline lookup yields CDR1 WSHSY and CDR2 SAAADI.

This clone came up once. The gene calls are TRBV11-3 and TRBJ2-7; D is ambiguous. CDR1 and CDR2 (germline): SGHNT, YENEEA. The CDR3 sequence is 15 residues long. V lost 2 bases and J 2 bases, leaving 13 bases between the germline ends. CDR3 sequence reads: CASSLSSLGPYEQYF. The CDR3, as DNA: TGTGCCAGCAGCTTAAGCTCCTTGGGCCCCTACGAGCAGTACTTC.

V gene TRBV3-1 (or the pseudogene TRBV3-2) combines with J gene TRBJ2-7; D unclear. CDR1 is LGHDT and CDR2 is YNNKEL in the germline V gene (reference sequence). The CDR3 loop spans 13 amino acids. V shed 2 bases and J shed 2 bases, with 7 bases lying between them. The DNA of the CDR3 is TGTGCCAGCAGCCAATCCCCAGCCTACGAGCAGTACTTC. Its protein is CASSQSPAYEQYF.

Note on this clone: This sample also contains other DNA sequences that code for the same CDR3. This sequence joins TRBV27 and TRBJ1-2; 8 bases map to TRBD1. V was clipped by 2 bases and J by 4 bases; unmatched bases: 3. The CDR3 loop spans 14 amino acids. Germline CDR1 and CDR2: MNHEY and SMNVEV (reference sequence). The CDR3 sequence is CASSLSGQGYGYTF. For the CDR3, the DNA is TGTGCCAGCAGTTTAAGCGGACAGGGCTATGGCTACACCTTC.

The genes are TRBV27 and TRBJ2-7; D possibly corresponds to TRBD2 (5 bases). Germline V gives CDR1 MNHEY, CDR2 SMNVEV (reference sequence). This CDR3 is 12 amino acids long. Trimming removed 6 bases at V and 7 bases at J, with 13 bases between. The CDR3, as DNA: TGTGCCAGCAGCCTCGGGCCGGGGGAGCAGTACTTC. Residues: CASSLGPGEQYF.

V and J are TRBV7-2 and TRBJ1-1; 12 positions match TRBD1. Trimming at V came to 0 bases and at J to 5 bases, leaving 7 bases not matched to a gene. Germline V gives CDR1 SGHTA, CDR2 FQGNSA. The CDR3 sequence is 17 residues long. CDR3 amino acids: CASSLAPGQGADTEAFF. The CDR3 DNA reads as TGTGCCAGCAGCTTAGCCCCGGGACAGGGGGCGGATACTGAAGCTTTCTTT.

This sequence joins TRBV2 and TRBJ1-1; D is possibly TRBD1 (6 bases). V lost 2 bases to trimming and J lost 6 bases, with 13 bases between them. CDR3 length: 14 residues. CDR1 and CDR2 (germline): SNHLY, FYNNEI. The DNA for the CDR3 is TGTGCCAGCAGTGAAAGGGTAACAGGGCCTGAAGCTTTCTTT. Protein: CASSERVTGPEAFF.

V gene TRBV28 combines with J gene TRBJ1-2; 9 bases are shared with TRBD1. The V gene's germline CDR1 is MDHEN and CDR2 SYDVKM. CDR3 length: 18 amino acids. V shed 4 bases and J 0 bases; nucleotides not matched to a gene: 12. The CDR3 coding sequence is TGTGCCAGCAGTTCCGTGGACAGGGGAATCCAAGCTAACTATGGCTACACCTTC. Translating gives CASSSVDRGIQANYGYTF.